This T cell receptor (beta chain) was identified during a study of blood T cells in healthy people across ages (dated by TCRdb to 2014 to 2015). About the full investigation: In model experiments, template switching captured roughly one uniquely barcoded TCR beta cDNA molecule for every two T cells. The donors were split into four age groups: young (average around 17 years), middle-aged (around 40), aged (roughly 68) and long-lived (about 82). To track age-related changes in TCR beta repertoire diversity, the study relied on deep sequencing normalized with unique cDNA molecular identifiers. Two additional independent replicas of 1 million unique cDNA reads from the same blood draw were analyzed for two donors (one aged 18 to 30 and one aged 80 or older). What the research found in general, with its limitations: Compared with the aged group, more naive CD4+ T cells, fewer expanded clones and increased TCR diversity were shown by the long-lived group, suggesting age selection. A strong correlation was found between observed TCR beta diversity and the percentage of naive T cells measured by flow cytometry. Estimates of total diversity based on one million sequenced T cells were considered lower bounds and underestimates. Observed TCR beta diversity per million T cells fell roughly linearly with age, and a significant reduction was already apparent by age around 40. Because the CMV infection status of the donors was unknown, age-related changes in expanded clonotypes may potentially have been confounded. Bulk unsorted PBMC profiling prevented conclusive comparison of naive and antigen-experienced compartments.

The CDR3 contains 13 residues, cysteine and phenylalanine counted. The DNA shown is the 39-base CDR3, in frame from base 1. CDR1 and CDR2, looked up from the germline V gene, are SGHDN and FVKESK. This clonotype was observed a few times. What this receptor recognizes is not known. No clone much larger than this one lies a single base away; base qualities are absent. To prepare the library, 5' RACE was applied. The instrument was an Illumina HiSeq 2500. A second PCR of roughly 6 to 12 cycles was performed with a sample-barcoded 5' primer and a J-beta primer mix. Each TCR beta cDNA molecule received a unique molecular identifier from a template-switch 5' adaptor carrying 12 random nucleotides. At least 3 million CDR3-containing paired-end reads were obtained from each sample. First-strand cDNA was synthesized from all RNA with the Mint cDNA synthesis kit, primed by a TRBC-specific oligonucleotide. Following uracil-DNA glycosylase treatment, all cDNA underwent a first 18-cycle PCR with the universal primers M1SS and BC2_uni_R. The authors processed their data as follows. Each sample was normalized by randomly selecting 1 million high-quality reads, each carrying a distinct molecular identifier. Reads with shared molecular identifiers were discarded instead of being binned into consensus sequences. CDR3 identification, clonotype clustering and error correction used MiTCR with a Q25 quality threshold and the strictest error-elimination algorithm. A nonparametric unseen species model using Euler transformation provided a lower-bound estimate of total TCR beta diversity. TCRdb handled the public reads itself, with Q25 trimming in fastp and clone calling in MiXCR, and kept productive beta chains. Merged by CDR3 protein, the rows form single entries marked with the most common genes and DNA. TCRdb's processing, not the authors' own work, is the source of the V and J calls. This sample is represented by around 800,000 distinct CDR3 sequences; about 26% of them were singletons. The top ten constitute approximately 2.9% of the sample.

Systemically healthy Caucasian individuals from Russia, about 38 in total and aged roughly 6 to 95 years, were included as donors. Each donor gave 9 to 10 milliliters of peripheral blood, collected into EDTA-treated Vacutainer tubes. PBMCs were isolated by Ficoll-Paque density-gradient centrifugation, with at least 6.5 million obtained per sample. Total RNA, at least 6 micrograms per sample, was extracted from PBMCs with Trizol reagent. The percentages of naive CD45RAhigh/CD27high T cells were determined by flow cytometry on a PBMC aliquot from every donor. The sample also formed part of further work on T cells of mothers and their children. The other study reports the following: Nine systemically healthy Caucasian individuals, comprising three mothers and their six children, were included as donors. cDNA synthesis used all of the extracted RNA, with 1.5 ug of RNA in each 15 ul reaction. In the second PCR, sample barcodes and 2-4 random nucleotides were introduced via the M1S primer. Each mother yielded over 9 million TCR beta CDR3 reads and each child 2.5 million to 3 million reads. Thymic selection similarly shapes TCR recombination output in related and unrelated pairs, with minor effect from inherited differences. Normalized repertoire overlap was always found to be slightly, but never significantly, higher in related mother-child pairs than in unrelated mother-child pairs. With a sensitivity of approximately 100 clones per million clonotypes, no persistent microchimeric T cell clones were detected. The study used deep NGS to compare TCR beta repertoires of mothers and children, seeking features distinguishing related mother-child pairs from unrelated individuals. On average, the children were approximately 11 +/- 4 years old, while the mothers were 40 +/- 4 years old. After adapter ligation was performed with NEBNext reagents, the libraries were sequenced on an Illumina HiSeq 2000 with 100+100 nt paired-end reads. To avoid cross-contamination, the mother libraries and the child libraries were prepared a month apart and sequenced in separate runs. For each donor, between 500,000 and 2,000,000 distinct TCR beta clonotypes were identified. Naive TCR beta clonotypes were estimated from low-frequency clonotypes matched to each donor's FACS-determined naive share, without sorting.

The sequencing input was blood. This TCR came from a boy between 10 and 17 years old in good health. The V and J genes are TRBV14 and TRBJ2-5; the D gene is not confidently resolved. The DNA end lines up better with TRBJ2-7; the J call may be wrong. The CDR3 protein: CASSLHSRYEQYF. The DNA sequence is as follows: TGTGCCAGCAGCCTCCACTCACGCTACGAGCAGTACTTC.